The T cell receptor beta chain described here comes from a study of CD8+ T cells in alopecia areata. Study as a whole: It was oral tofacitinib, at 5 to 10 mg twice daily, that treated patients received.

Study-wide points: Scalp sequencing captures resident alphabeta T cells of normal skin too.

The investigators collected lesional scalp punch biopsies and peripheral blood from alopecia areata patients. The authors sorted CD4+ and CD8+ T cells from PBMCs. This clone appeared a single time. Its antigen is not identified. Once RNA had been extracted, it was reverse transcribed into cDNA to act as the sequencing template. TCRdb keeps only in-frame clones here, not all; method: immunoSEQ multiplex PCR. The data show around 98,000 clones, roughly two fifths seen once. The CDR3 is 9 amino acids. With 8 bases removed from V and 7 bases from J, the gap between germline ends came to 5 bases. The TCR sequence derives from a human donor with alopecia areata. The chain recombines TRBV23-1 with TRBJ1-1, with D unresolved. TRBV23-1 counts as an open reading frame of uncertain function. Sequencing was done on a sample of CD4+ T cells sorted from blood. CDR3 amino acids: CASPSEAFF. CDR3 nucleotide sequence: TGCGCCAGCCCCAGTGAAGCTTTCTTT.